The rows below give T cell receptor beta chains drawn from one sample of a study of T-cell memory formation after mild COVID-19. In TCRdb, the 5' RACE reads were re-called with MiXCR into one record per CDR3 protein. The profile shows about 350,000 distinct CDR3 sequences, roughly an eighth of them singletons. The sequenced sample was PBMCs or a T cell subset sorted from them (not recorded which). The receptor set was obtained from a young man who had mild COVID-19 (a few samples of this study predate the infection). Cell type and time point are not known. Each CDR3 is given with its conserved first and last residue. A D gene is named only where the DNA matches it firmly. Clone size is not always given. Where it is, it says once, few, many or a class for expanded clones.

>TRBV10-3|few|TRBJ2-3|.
TGTGCCATCAGTGACCCCCCGGGCGGCACAGATACGCAGTATTTT
CAISDPPGGTDTQYF
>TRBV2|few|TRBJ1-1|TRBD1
TGTGCCAGCATTCAGGGGGGTGAAGCTTTCTTT
CASIQGGEAFF
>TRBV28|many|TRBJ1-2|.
TGTGTCTCGGGGTTCCATAACTATGGCTACACCTTC
CVSGFHNYGYTF
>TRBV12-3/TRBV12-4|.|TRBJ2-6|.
TGTGCCAGCAGTTCTGCGGTATCGGGGGCCAACGTCCTGACTTTC
CASSSAVSGANVLTF
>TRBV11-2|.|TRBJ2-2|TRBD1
TGTGCCAGTCAGACAGGGGCCGGGGAGCTGTTTTTT
CASQTGAGELFF
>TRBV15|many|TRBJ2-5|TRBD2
TGTGCCACCAGTAGGGCGGGGGTCCCCCAAGAGACCCAGTACTTC
CATSRAGVPQETQYF
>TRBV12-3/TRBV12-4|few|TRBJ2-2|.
TGTGCCAGCAGCGGATTCCCGGGGGCCGGGGAGCTGTTTTTT
CASSGFPGAGELFF
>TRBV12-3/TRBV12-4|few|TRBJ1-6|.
TGTGCCAGCAGTTTAGTGGTTGGGGATTCACCCCTCCACTTT
CASSLVVGDSPLHF
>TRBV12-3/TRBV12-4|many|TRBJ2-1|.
TGTGCCAGCAAGGAGGGAGATTACAATGAGCAGTTCTTC
CASKEGDYNEQFF
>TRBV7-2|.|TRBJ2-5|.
TGTGCCAGCAGCTTACCGGGGGCAGAGACCCAGTACTTC
CASSLPGAETQYF
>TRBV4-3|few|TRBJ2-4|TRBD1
TGCGCCAGCAGCCAAGGGACAGGGATAAACATTCAGTACTTC
CASSQGTGINIQYF
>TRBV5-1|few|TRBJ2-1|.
TGCGCCAGCAGGTCAGGGGATTACAATGAGCAGTTCTTC
CASRSGDYNEQFF
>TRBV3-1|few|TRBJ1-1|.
TGTGCCAGCAGCCAAGAGAAATATCATCCCGGGAACACTGAAGCTTTCTTT
CASSQEKYHPGNTEAFF
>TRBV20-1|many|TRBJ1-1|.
TGCAGTGCTAGAGTAGGTGGGGGGGTGAGCACTGAAGCTTTCTTT
CSARVGGGVSTEAFF
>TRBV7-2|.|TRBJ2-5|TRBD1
TGTGCCAGCAGCCCACAGGGGGAGGAGACCCAGTACTTC
CASSPQGEETQYF
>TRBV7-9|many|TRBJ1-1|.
TGTGCCAGCAGCCCAGGGAGTCTCATGAACACTGAAGCTTTCTTT
CASSPGSLMNTEAFF
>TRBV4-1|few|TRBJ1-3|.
TGCGCCAGCAAAGACAGGCCCCGGACTGGAAACACCATATATTTT
CASKDRPRTGNTIYF
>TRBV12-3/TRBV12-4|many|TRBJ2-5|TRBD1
TGTGCCAGCAGTTTGGGTCAGGGGGCAATAGAGACCCAGTACTTC
CASSLGQGAIETQYF
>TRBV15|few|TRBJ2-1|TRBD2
TGTGCCACCAGCAGTCGTGGGAGCGGGGGGGGGAACAATGAGCAGTTCTTC
CATSSRGSGGGNNEQFF
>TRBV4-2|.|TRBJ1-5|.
TGTGCCAGCAGCCAAGTCGATAGCAATCAGCCCCAGCATTTT
CASSQVDSNQPQHF
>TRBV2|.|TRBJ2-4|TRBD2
TGTGCCAGCAGTCGCGCAGCGGGGGGCCTAAACATTCAGTACTTC
CASSRAAGGLNIQYF
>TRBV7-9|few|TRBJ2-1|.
TGTGCCAGCAGCTCACTGAGGCAGGACAATGAGCAGTTCTTC
CASSSLRQDNEQFF
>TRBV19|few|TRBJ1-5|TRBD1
TGTGCCAGTAGTCGGACAGGGGGGAATAGCAATCAGCCCCAGCATTTT
CASSRTGGNSNQPQHF
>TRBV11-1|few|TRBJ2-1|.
TGTGCCAGCAGCCCCAGGACCGGGACCGACGCCTACAATGAGCAGTTCTTC
CASSPRTGTDAYNEQFF
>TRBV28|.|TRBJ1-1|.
TGTGCCAGCAACCACGAACAGGCGGGGGGTGAAGCTTTCTTT
CASNHEQAGGEAFF
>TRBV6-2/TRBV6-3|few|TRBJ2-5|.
TGTGCCAGCAGTTCTCGGACCTGGGCCCTCCACGATGGAACCCAGTACTTC
CASSSRTWALHDGTQYF
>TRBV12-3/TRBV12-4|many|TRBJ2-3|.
TGTGCCATCTCGTCGGGGGACCAAGATACGCAGTATTTT
CAISSGDQDTQYF
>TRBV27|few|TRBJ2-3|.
TGTGCCAGCAGTTTCCGGCGGGGAGTAGATACGCAGTATTTT
CASSFRRGVDTQYF
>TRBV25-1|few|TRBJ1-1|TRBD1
TGTGCCAGCCGGGACAGGGGGTCCACTGAAGCTTTCTTT
CASRDRGSTEAFF
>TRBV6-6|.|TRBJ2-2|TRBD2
TGTGCCAGCAGTTCACGGGGGGGCGGGGAGCTGTTTTTT
CASSSRGGGELFF
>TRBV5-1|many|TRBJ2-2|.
TGTGCCAGCAGCCTACAGGACACCGGGGAGCTGTTTTTT
CASSLQDTGELFF
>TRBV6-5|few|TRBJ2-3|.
TGTGCCAGCAGCCCGTTCCGCCTAACTAGCACAGATACGCAGTATTTT
CASSPFRLTSTDTQYF
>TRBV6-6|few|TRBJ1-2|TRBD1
TGTGCCAGCAGTTACCCGACAGGGGGCGAGGGCTATGGCTACACCTTC
CASSYPTGGEGYGYTF
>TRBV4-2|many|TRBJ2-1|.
TGTGCCAGCAGCCAAGAGGGCGTCTACAATGAGCAGTTCTTC
CASSQEGVYNEQFF
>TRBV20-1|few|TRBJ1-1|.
TGCAGTGCTAGTTGGGACACTGAAGCTTTCTTT
CSASWDTEAFF
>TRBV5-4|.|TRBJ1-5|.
TGTGCCAGCAGCTTAGGAGGGTCCCGAGGTCAGCCCCAGCATTTT
CASSLGGSRGQPQHF
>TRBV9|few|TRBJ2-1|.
TGTGCCAGCAGCGTAGAATTTGGGTACAATGAGCAGTTCTTC
CASSVEFGYNEQFF
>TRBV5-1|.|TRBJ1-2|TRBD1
TGCGCCAGCAGTCAGGACAGGGGAATGAATGGCTACACCTTC
CASSQDRGMNGYTF
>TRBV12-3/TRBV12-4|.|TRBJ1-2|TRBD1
TGTGCCAGCAGACAAGGACAGGGGTATGGCTACACCTTC
CASRQGQGYGYTF
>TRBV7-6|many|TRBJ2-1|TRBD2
TGTGCCAGCAGCCTGCCGGCTAGCGGGGGGTTGGAGCAGTTCTTC
CASSLPASGGLEQFF
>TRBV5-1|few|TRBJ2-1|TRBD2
TGCGCCAGCAGCTTGGGGGGACTAGCGGGGCCTAAGCTTTACAATGAGCAGTTCTTC
CASSLGGLAGPKLYNEQFF
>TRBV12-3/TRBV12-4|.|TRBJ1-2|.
TGTGCCAGCAGTTTGAGGGACGGTGAAGTCTACACCTTC
CASSLRDGEVYTF
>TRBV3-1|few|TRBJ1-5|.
TGTGCCAGCAGCCCCGCCGGCGGGTCTGATCAGCCCCAGCATTTT
CASSPAGGSDQPQHF
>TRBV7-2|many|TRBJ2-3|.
TGTGCCAGCAGGCCCCAGTCAGATACGCAGTATTTT
CASRPQSDTQYF
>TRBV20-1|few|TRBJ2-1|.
TGCAGTGCTAGACAGGGTCCCCGTGAGCAGTTCTTC
CSARQGPREQFF
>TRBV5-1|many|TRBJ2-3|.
TGCGCCAGCAGCCATCGTCCACAAGAGGGGCGGGTAGGCGATACGCAGTATTTT
CASSHRPQEGRVGDTQYF
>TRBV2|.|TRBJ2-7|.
TGTGCCAGCAGAACGGACCCTCACCGGGGAGAGCAGTACTTC
CASRTDPHRGEQYF
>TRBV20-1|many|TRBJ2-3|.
TGCAGTGCTATCACAGGGGATACGCAGTATTTT
CSAITGDTQYF
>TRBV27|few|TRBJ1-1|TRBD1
TGTGCCAGCAGTTCTTGGACAGGGGGCGTTAAGTCTGAAGCTTTCTTT
CASSSWTGGVKSEAFF
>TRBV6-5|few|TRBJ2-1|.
TGTGCCAGCAGTTTCATCAGCGCTGACAATGAGCAGTTCTTC
CASSFISADNEQFF